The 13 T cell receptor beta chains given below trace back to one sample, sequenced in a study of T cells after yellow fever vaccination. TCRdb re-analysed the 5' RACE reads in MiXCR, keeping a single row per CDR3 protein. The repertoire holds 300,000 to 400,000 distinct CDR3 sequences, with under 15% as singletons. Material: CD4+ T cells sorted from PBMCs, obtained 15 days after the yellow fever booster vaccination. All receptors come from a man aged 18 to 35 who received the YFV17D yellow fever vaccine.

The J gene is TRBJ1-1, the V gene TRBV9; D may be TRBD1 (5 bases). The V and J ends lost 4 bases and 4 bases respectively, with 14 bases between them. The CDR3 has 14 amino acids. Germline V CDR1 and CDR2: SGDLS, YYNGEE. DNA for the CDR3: TGTGCCAGCAGCATTCAGGGTCAGGGCACTGAAGCTTTCTTT. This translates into CASSIQGQGTEAFF.

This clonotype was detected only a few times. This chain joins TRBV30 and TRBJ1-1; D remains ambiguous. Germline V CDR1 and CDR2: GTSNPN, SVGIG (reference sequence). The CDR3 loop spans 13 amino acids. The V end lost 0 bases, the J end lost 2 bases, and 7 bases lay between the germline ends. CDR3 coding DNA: TGTGCCTGGAGTGTAATCGAAAACACTGAAGCTTTCTTT. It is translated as CAWSVIENTEAFF.

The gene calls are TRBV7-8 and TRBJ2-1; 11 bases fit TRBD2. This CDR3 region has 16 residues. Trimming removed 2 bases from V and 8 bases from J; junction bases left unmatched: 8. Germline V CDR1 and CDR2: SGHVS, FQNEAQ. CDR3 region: CASSLRASGGKDEQFF. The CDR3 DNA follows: TGTGCCAGCAGCTTAAGGGCTAGCGGGGGGAAGGATGAGCAGTTCTTC. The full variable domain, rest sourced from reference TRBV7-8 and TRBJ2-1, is GAGVSQSPRYKVAKRGQDVALRCDPISGHVSLFWYQQALGQGPEFLTYFQNEAQLDKSGLPSDRFFAERPEGSVSTLKIQRTQQEDSAVYLCASSLRASGGKDEQFFGPGTRLTVL.

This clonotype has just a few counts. The CDR3 sequence: CASTLAGGETQYF. CDR3 DNA: TGTGCCAGCACCCTAGCGGGGGGAGAGACCCAGTACTTC. This rearrangement joins TRBV7-9 to TRBJ2-5; 11 bases are shared with TRBD2. The CDR3 has 13 residues. CDR1 and CDR2 (germline): SEHNR, FQNEAQ (reference sequence). The J segment lost 4 bases and the V segment lost 7 bases, leaving 2 bases of the junction unmatched.

In DNA, the CDR3 is TGTGCCAGCGCCCTTGACGGAGCTAACTATGGCTACACCTTC. This sequence encodes CASALDGANYGYTF. The J gene is TRBJ1-2, the V gene TRBV10-3; D unresolved. The length of the CDR3 is 14 residues. Trimming took 10 bases from V and 0 from J, leaving 15 bases between them. From germline, CDR1 is ENHRY and CDR2 SYGVKD.

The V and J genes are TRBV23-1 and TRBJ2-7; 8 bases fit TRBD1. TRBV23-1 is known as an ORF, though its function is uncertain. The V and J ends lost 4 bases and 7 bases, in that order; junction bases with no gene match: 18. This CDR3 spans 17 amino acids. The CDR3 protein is CASSRENPDRDFTEQYV. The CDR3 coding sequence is TGCGCCAGCAGTCGGGAGAACCCGGACAGGGACTTTACGGAGCAGTACGTC.

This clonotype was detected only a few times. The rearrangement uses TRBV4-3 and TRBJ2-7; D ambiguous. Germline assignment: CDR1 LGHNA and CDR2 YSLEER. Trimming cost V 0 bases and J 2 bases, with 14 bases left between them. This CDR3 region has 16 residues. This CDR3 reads CASSQEEGQQTYEQYF. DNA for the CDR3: TGCGCCAGCAGCCAAGAAGAAGGCCAGCAGACCTACGAGCAGTACTTC.

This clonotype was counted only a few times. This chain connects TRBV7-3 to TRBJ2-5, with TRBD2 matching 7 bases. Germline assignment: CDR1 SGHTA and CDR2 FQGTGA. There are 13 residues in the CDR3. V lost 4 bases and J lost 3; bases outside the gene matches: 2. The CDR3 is CASSSGTKETQYF. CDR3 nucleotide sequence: TGTGCCAGCAGCTCGGGGACTAAAGAGACCCAGTACTTC.

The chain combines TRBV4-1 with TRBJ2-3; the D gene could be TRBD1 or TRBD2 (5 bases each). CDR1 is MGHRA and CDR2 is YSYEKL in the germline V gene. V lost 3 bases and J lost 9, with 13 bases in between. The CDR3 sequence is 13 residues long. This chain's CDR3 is CASSHPGSATQYF. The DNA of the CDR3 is TGCGCCAGCAGCCACCCAGGGAGCGCAACGCAGTATTTT.

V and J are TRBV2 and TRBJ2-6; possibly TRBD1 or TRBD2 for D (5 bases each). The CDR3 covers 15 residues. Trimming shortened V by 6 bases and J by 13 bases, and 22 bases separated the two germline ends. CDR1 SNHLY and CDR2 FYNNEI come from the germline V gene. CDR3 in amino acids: CASSRENSGAKVLTF. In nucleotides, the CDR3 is TGTGCCAGCAGCAGGGAGAACTCTGGGGCGAAGGTCCTGACTTTC.

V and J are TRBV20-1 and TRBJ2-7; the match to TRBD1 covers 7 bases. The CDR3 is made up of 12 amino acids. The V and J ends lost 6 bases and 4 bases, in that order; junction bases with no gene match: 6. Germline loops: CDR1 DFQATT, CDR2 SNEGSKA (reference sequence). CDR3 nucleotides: TGCAGTGCGCCGACAGGGATTTACGAGCAGTACGTC. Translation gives CSAPTGIYEQYV.

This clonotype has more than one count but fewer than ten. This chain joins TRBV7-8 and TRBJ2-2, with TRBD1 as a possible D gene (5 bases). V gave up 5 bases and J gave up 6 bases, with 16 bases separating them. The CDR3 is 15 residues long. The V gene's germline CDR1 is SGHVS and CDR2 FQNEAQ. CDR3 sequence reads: CASSPWTEGAGELFF. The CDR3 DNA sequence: TGTGCCAGCAGCCCGTGGACCGAAGGGGCCGGGGAGCTGTTTTTT.

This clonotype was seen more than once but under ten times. Written as DNA, the CDR3 is TGTGCCAGCAGTTCAAGGGCTTGGGGGCAGCCCCAGCATTTT. Translating it yields CASSSRAWGQPQHF. The rearrangement uses TRBV6-5 and TRBJ1-5, with D possibly matching TRBD1 (5 bases). V was cut by 4 bases and J by 7 bases, with 14 bases left in between. The CDR3 sequence is 14 residues long. CDR1 is MNHEY, CDR2 SVGAGI, per germline.